The subject of this entry is one TCR beta chain. Per the authors' pipeline: Estimation of nucleated cell counts was performed using reference gene primer amplification. Produced via immunoSEQ multiplex PCR; TCRdb's table is partial and in-frame only. V and J calls plus clone size are reproduced from that table; the DNA served to infer D and trimming. The data show about 170,000 clones, 85% to 90% seen once. This entry belongs to a study of blood T cell repertoires in COVID-19. The wider study: The United States, Italy and Spain were the sources of the acute and convalescent COVID-19 samples.

The CDR3 has 13 residues. The germline V and J ends were trimmed by 4 bases and 8 bases, with 14 bases remaining between them. CDR1 is LNHDA and CDR2 is SQIVND in the germline V gene (reference sequence). Sequencing was carried out using peripheral blood. The V gene is TRBV19, the J gene TRBJ1-1; a possible D gene is TRBD1 (5 bases). This receptor was identified in a man between 60 and 75 years old with COVID-19, enrolled during active disease. The CDR3, as DNA: TGTGCCAGTAGTAAACACCAGGGTCCCGAAGCTTTCTTT. Residues: CASSKHQGPEAFF.